The clone carrying this T cell receptor (beta chain) turned up a few times. Its target is not known. Its ends do not fully match the called genes, so a read error is possible. All patients were treatment-naive before thyroid surgery. This sample was included in a study of metastatic and nonmetastatic thyroid tumors. At the level of the study: Malignant thyroid and benign thyroid patients provided blood and tumor or nodule tissue whose repertoires were compared. Study findings and constraints: The reported finding was significantly higher TCR beta diversity in malignant thyroid tumors relative to benign nodules, in blood and tumor.

Germline values: CDR1 MDHEN, CDR2 SYDVKM. CDR3 size: 13 residues. TCRdb re-clonotyped the PCR reads through MiXCR. The table has some 30,000 clones, about 4.1% seen once. The sequenced material came from blood. This chain joins TRBV28 and TRBJ2-7; D is perhaps TRBD2 (7 bases). The receptor was derived from a female donor with papillary thyroid cancer or a benign thyroid nodule (not recorded which). Some clones in this sample may be carry-over from other donors' samples. Here the CDR3 DNA reads TGTGCCAGCAGATTCTGGGGGGAGGGGGAACAGAACTTC. It codes for CASRFWGEGEQNF.